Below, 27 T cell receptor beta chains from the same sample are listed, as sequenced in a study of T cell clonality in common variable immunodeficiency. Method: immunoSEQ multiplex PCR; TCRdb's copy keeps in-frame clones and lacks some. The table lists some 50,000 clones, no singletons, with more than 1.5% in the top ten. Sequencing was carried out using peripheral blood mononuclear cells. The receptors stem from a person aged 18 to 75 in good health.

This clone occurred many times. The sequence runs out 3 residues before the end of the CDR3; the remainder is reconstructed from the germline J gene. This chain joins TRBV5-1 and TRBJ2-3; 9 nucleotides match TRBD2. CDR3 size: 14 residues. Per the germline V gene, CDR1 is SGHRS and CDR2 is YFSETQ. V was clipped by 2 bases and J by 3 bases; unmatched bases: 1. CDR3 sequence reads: CASSFAGGTDTQYF. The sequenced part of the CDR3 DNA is TGCGCCAGCAGCTTTGCGGGAGGGACAGATACG.

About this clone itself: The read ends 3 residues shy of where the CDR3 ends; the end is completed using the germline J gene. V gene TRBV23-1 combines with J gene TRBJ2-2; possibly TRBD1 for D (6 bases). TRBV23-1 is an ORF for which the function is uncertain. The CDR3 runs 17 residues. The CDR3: CASSPGRGLTANEKLFF. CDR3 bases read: TGCGCCAGCAGCCCCGGCAGGGGCCTTACGGCTAATGAAAAG.

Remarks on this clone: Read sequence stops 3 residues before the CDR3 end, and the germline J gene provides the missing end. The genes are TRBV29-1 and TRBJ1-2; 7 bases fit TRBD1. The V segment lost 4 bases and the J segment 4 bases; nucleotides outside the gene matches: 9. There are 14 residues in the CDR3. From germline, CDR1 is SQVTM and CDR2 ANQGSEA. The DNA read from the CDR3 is TGCAGCGTTGGTCCCCGGGACAGTGCCTATGGC. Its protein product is CSVGPRDSAYG. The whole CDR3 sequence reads CSVGPRDSAYGYTF.

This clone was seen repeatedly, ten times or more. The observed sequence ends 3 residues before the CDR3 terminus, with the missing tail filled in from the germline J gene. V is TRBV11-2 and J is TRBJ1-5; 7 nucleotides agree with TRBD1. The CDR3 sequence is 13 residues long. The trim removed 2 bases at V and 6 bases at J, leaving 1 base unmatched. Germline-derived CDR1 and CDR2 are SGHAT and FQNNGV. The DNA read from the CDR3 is TGTGCCAGCAGCTTACACAGGGGTCAGCCC. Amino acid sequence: CASSLHRGQP. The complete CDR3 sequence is CASSLHRGQPQHF.

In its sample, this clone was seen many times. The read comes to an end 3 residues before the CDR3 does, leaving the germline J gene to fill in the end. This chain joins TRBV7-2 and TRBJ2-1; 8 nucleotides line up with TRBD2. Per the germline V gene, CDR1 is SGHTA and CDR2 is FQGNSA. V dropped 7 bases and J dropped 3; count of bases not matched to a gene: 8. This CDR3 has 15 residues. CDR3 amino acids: CASTISGTDYNEQFF. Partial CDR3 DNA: TGTGCCAGCACCATTAGCGGGACGGACTACAATGAG.

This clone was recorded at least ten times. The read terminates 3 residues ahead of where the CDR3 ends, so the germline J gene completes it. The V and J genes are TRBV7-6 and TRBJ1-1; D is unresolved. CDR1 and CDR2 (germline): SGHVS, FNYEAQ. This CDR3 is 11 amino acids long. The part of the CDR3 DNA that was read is TGTGCCAGCAGCTTCCACAGAGGA. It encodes CASSFHRG. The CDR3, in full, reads CASSFHRGAFF.

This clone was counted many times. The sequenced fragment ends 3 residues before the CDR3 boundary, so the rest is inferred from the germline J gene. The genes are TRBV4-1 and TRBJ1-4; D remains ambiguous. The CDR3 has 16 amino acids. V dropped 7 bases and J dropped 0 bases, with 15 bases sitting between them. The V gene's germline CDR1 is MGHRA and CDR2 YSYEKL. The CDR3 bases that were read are TGCGCCAGCAAAACCATCAACGGTGCAACTAATGAAAAA. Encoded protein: CASKTINGATNEK. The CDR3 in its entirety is CASKTINGATNEKLFF.

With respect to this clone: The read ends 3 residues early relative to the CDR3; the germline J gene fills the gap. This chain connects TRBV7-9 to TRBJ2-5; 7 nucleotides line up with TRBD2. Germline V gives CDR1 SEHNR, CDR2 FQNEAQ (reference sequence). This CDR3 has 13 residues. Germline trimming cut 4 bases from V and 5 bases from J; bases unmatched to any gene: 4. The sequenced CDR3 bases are TGTGCCAGCAGCTCCGGGGGAGGGGAGACC. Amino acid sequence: CASSSGGGET. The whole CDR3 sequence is CASSSGGGETQYF.

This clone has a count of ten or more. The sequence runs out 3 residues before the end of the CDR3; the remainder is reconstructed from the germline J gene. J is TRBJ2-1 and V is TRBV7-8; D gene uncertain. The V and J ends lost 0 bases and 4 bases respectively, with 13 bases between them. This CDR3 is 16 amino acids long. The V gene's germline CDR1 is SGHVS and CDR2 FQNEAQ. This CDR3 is CASSLAIRRQYNEQFF. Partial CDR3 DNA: TGTGCCAGCAGCTTAGCTATTAGAAGACAATACAATGAG. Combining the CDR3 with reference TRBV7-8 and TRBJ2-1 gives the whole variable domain GAGVSQSPRYKVAKRGQDVALRCDPISGHVSLFWYQQALGQGPEFLTYFQNEAQLDKSGLPSDRFFAERPEGSVSTLKIQRTQQEDSAVYLCASSLAIRRQYNEQFFGPGTRLTVL.

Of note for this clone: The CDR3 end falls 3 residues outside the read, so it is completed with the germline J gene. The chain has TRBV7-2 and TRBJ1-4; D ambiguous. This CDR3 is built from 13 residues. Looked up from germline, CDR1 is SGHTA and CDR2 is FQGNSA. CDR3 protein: CASSLARNSPLFF. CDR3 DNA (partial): TGTGCCAGCAGCTTAGCCAGAAATTCACCA.

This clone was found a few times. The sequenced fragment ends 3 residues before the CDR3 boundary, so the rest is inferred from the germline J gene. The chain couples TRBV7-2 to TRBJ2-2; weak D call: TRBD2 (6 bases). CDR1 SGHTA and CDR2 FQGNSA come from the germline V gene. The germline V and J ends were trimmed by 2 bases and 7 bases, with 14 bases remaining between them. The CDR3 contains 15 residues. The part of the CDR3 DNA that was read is TGTGCCAGCAGCTTAACGATAGCGGTGATCGGGGAG. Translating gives CASSLTIAVIGE. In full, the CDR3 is CASSLTIAVIGELFF.

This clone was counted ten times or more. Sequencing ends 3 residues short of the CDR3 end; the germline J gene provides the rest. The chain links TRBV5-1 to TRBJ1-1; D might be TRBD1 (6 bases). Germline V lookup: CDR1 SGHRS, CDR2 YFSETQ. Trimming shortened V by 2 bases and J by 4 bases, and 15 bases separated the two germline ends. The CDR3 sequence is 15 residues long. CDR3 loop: CASSLSSGVGTEAFF. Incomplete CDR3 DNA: TGCGCCAGCAGCTTATCTTCAGGGGTTGGCACTGAA.

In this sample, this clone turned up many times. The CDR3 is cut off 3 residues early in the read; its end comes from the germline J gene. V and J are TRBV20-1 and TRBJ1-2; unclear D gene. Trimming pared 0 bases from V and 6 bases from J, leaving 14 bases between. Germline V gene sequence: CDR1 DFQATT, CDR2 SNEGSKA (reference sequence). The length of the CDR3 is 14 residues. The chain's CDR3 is CSARDWSKPDGYTF. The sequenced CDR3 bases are TGCAGTGCTAGAGACTGGTCAAAACCAGATGGC.

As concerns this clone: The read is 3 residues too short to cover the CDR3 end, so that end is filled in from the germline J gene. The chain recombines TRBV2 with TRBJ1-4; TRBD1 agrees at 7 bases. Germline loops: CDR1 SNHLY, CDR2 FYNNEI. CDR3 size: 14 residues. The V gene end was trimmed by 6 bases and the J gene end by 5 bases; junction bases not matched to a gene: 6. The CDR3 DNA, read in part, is TGTGCCAGCAGCGGAGGGGGCGACAATGAAAAA. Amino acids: CASSGGGDNEK. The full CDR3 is CASSGGGDNEKLFF.

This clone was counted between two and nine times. The covered CDR3 bases are TGTGCCAGCAGCTCATACAGGGCCGAA. Its protein is CASSSYRAE. The complete CDR3 sequence is CASSSYRAEAFF. This sequence joins TRBV7-9 and TRBJ1-1; D may be TRBD1 (6 bases). The sequenced fragment ends 3 residues before the CDR3 boundary, so the rest is inferred from the germline J gene. CDR1 and CDR2 from the germline V gene are SEHNR and FQNEAQ (reference sequence). This CDR3 has 12 residues.

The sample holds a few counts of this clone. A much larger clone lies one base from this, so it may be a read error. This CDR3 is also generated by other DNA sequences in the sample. The CDR3 DNA, read in part, is TGTGCCAGCAGCCTCGGGGGGGGCGCTGGAAACACT. It is translated as CASSLGGGAGNT. The entire CDR3 protein reads CASSLGGGAGNTIYF. V gene TRBV7-3 combines with J gene TRBJ1-3, with D possibly TRBD1 on 6 matching bases. The read gets to within 3 residues of the CDR3 end, and the germline J gene fills in the rest. From germline, CDR1 is SGHTA and CDR2 FQGTGA. This CDR3 contains 15 residues.

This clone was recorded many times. CDR3 DNA, as far as it was read: TGTGCCAGCAGCTCCCGGACTAGCATCCATGAG. It codes for CASSSRTSIHE. The whole CDR3 protein reads CASSSRTSIHEQFF. This chain joins TRBV13 and TRBJ2-1; 8 bases are a match to TRBD2. The read stops 3 residues short of the end of the CDR3; the missing end is completed from the germline J gene. After removal of 4 bases from V and 8 bases from J, the junction contained 7 bases not matched to a gene. The CDR3 consists of 14 residues. The V gene's germline CDR1 is PRHDT and CDR2 FYEKMQ (reference sequence). The full variable domain, its missing parts supplied by reference TRBV13 and TRBJ2-1, is AAGVIQSPRHLIKEKRETATLKCYPIPRHDTVYWYQQGPGQDPQFLISFYEKMQSDKGSIPDRFSAQQFSDYHSELNMSSLELGDSALYFCASSSRTSIHEQFFGPGTRLTVL.

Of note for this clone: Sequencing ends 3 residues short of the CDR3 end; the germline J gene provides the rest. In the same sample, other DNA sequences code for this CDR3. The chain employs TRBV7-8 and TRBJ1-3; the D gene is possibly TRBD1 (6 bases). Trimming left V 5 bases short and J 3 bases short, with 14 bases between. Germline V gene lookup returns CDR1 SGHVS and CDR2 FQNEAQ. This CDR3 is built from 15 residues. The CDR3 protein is CASSPKRTDGNTIYF. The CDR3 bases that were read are TGTGCCAGCAGCCCCAAACGGACAGATGGAAACACC.

The CDR3 spells CASSRSEETQYF. The covered CDR3 bases are TGTGCCAGCAGCCGCAGTGAAGAGACC. V and J are TRBV7-9 and TRBJ2-5; D unresolved. The CDR3 extends 3 residues past the end of the read, so its final part is completed from the germline J gene. CDR1 and CDR2 (germline): SEHNR, FQNEAQ (reference sequence). Trimming pared 5 bases from V and 3 bases from J, leaving 7 bases between. The CDR3 runs 12 residues.

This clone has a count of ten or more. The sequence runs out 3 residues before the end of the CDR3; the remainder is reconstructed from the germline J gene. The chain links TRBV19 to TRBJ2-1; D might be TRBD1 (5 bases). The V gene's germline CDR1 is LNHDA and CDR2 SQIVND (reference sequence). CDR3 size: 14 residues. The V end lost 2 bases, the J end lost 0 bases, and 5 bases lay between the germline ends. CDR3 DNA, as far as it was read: TGTGCCAGTAGTATACAGGGCTCCTACAATGAG. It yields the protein CASSIQGSYNE. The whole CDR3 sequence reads CASSIQGSYNEQFF.

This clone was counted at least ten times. The covered CDR3 bases are TGTGCCAGCAGCGACAGGGGGCTCGTTGGC. Translating it yields CASSDRGLVG. In full, the CDR3 is CASSDRGLVGYTF. The chain joins TRBV5-6 to TRBJ1-2; 10 bases match TRBD1. The read ends 3 residues shy of where the CDR3 ends; the end is completed using the germline J gene. Trimming at V came to 4 bases and at J to 7 bases, leaving 4 bases not matched to a gene. The CDR3 contains 13 residues. Per germline, CDR1 SGHDT and CDR2 YYEEEE.

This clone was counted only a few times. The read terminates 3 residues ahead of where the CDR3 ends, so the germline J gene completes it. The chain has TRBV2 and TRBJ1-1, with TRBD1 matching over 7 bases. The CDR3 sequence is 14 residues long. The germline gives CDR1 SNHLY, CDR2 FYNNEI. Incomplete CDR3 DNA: TGTGCCAGCAGTGATTGGACAGGAACGAAAAAA. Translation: CASSDWTGTKK. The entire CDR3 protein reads CASSDWTGTKKAFF.

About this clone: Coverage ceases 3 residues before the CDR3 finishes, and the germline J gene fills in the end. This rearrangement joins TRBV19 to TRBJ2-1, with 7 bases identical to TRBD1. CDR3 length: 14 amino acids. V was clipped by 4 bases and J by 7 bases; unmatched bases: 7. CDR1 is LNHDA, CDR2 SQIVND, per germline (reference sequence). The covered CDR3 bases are TGTGCCAGTAGTACCGGGGACAGAATGAATGAG. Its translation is CASSTGDRMNE. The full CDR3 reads CASSTGDRMNEQFF. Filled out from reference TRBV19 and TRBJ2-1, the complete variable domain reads DGGITQSPKYLFRKEGQNVTLSCEQNLNHDAMYWYRQDPGQGLRLIYYSQIVNDFQKGDIAEGYSVSREKKESFPLTVTSAQKNPTAFYLCASSTGDRMNEQFFGPGTRLTVL.

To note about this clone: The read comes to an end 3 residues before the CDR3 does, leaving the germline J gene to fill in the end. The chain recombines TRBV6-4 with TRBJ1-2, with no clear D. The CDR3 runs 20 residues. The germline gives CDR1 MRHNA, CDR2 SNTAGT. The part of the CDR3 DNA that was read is TGTGCCAGCAGTGACGACGGCCAGCGGAGTGCCTTCATTGGGGTAGATACC. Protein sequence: CASSDDGQRSAFIGVDT. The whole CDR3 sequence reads CASSDDGQRSAFIGVDTYTF.

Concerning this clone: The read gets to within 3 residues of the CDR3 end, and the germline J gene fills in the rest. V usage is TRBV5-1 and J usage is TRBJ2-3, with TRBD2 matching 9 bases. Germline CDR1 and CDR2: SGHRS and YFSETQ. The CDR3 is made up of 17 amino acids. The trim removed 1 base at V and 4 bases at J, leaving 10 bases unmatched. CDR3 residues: CASSLNPGLAGPDTQYF. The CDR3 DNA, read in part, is TGCGCCAGCAGCTTGAACCCGGGCCTAGCGGGACCAGATACG.

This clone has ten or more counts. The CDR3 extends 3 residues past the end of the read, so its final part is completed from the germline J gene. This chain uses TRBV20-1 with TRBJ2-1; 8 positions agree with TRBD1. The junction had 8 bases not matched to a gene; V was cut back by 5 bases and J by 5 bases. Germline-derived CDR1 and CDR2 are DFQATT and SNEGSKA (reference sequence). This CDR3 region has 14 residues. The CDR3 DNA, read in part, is TGCAGTGCTTCCCCGGGACAGGTAGACAATGAG. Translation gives CSASPGQVDNE. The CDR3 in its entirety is CSASPGQVDNEQFF.

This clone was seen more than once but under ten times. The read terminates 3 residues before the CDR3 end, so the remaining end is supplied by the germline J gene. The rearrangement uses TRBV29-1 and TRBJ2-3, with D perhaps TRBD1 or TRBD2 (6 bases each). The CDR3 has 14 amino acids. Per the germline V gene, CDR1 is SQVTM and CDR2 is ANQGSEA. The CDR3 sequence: CSVKQGGGNQPQYF. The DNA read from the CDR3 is TGCAGCGTTAAACAGGGAGGTGGCAATCAGCCG.